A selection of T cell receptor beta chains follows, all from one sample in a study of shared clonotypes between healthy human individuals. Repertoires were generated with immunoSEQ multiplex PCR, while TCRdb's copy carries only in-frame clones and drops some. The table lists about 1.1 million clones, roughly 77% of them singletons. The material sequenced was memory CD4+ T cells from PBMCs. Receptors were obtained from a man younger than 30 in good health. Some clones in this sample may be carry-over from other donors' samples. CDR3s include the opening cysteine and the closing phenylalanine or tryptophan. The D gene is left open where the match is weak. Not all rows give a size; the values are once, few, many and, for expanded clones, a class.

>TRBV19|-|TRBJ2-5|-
TGTGCCAGTAGAGGCGGAGAGACCCAGTACTTC
CASRGGETQYF
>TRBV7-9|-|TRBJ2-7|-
TGTGCCAGCAGCTTAGGAGATTCCGGGGAGCAGTACTTC
CASSLGDSGEQYF
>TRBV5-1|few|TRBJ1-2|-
TGCGCCAGCAGCTTGTTCACAGACAATGGCTACACCTTC
CASSLFTDNGYTF
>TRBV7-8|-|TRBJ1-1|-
TGTGCCAGCAGCCCAAGGGTCCAACTCCAAACCACTGAAGCTTTCTTT
CASSPRVQLQTTEAFF
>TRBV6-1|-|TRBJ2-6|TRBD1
TGTGCCAGCAGGGACAGGGAAGGGGCCAACGTCCTGACTTTC
CASRDREGANVLTF
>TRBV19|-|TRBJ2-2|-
TGTGCCAGTAGTATGGGGACCACGAACACCGGGGAGCTGTTTTTT
CASSMGTTNTGELFF
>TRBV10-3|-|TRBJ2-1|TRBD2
TGTGCCATCAGTGAACTAGCGCCTAGCTCCTACAATGAGCAGTTCTTC
CAISELAPSSYNEQFF
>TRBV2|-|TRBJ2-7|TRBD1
TGTGCCAGCCGGGACAGTTCCTACGAGCAGTACTTC
CASRDSSYEQYF
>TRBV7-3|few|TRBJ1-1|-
TGTGCCAGCAGCTTAACGGGGGGCAGAGAAGCTTTCTTT
CASSLTGGREAFF
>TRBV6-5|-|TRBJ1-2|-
TGTGCCAGCACCGAGGGACGGACGTATGGCTACACCTTC
CASTEGRTYGYTF
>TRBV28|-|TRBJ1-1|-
TGTGCCAGCAAGGGTGCAGGGAACACTGAAGCTTTCTTT
CASKGAGNTEAFF
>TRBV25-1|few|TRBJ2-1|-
TGTGCCAGCAGCGCCTCCACCTCTACGAATGAGCAGTTCTTC
CASSASTSTNEQFF
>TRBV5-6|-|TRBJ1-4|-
TGTGCCAGCAGCTTTAGCCCAACTAATGAAAAACTGTTTTTT
CASSFSPTNEKLFF
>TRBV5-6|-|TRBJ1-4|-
TGTGCCAGCAGCTTGGTAGGCAATGAAAAACTGTTTTTT
CASSLVGNEKLFF
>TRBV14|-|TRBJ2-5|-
TGTGCCAGCAGCCGCTTTTTGCAAGAGACCCAGTACTTC
CASSRFLQETQYF
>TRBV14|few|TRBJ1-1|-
TGTGCCAGCAGACCGTACGGGGCCATGAACACTGAAGCTTTCTTT
CASRPYGAMNTEAFF
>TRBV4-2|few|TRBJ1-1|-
TGTGCCAGCAGCCAAGGGGGGGACTCCAATGAAGCTTTCTTT
CASSQGGDSNEAFF
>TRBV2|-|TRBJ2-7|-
TGTGCCAGCAGTGAAGCGCTCGGACAGCAGTACTTC
CASSEALGQQYF
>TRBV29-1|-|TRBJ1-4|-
TGCAGCGTTGCAAAGGATCCAACTAATGAAAAACTGTTTTTT
CSVAKDPTNEKLFF
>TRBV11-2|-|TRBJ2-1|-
TGTGCCAGCAGCTTAGTAGCGAATGAGCAGTTCTTC
CASSLVANEQFF
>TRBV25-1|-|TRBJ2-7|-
TGTGCCAGCAGTGACGTTGGGGACTCCTACGAGCAGTACTTC
CASSDVGDSYEQYF
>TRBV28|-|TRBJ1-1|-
TGTGCCAGCAGCCCTTGGGGGGGGGCTCTGAACACTGAAGCTTTCTTT
CASSPWGGALNTEAFF
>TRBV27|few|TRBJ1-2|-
TGTGCCAGCAGTTTCAGAGGGAACTATGGCTACACCTTC
CASSFRGNYGYTF
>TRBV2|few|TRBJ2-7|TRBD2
TGTGCCAGCAGTCAAAGGGAGGGCAAAGGGACCGAGCAGTACTTC
CASSQREGKGTEQYF
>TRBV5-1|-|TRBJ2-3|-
TGCGCCAGCAGCCCCTATACCGCAGATACGCAGTATTTT
CASSPYTADTQYF
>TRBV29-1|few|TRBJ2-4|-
TGCAGCGCCATGACGGACCTAGCCAAAAACATTCAGTACTTC
CSAMTDLAKNIQYF
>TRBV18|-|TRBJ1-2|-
TGTGCCAGCTCACCCTATGGCGGGGCCGATGGCTACACCTTC
CASSPYGGADGYTF
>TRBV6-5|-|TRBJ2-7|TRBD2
TGTGCCAGCAGTACAGGAGGGAGGGGCCGAAACGAGCAGTACTTC
CASSTGGRGRNEQYF
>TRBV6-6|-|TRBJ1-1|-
TGTGCCAGCAGTTACTCGATTGGGGCCCGAGGCACTGAAGCTTTCTTT
CASSYSIGARGTEAFF
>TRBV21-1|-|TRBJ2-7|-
TGTGCCAGCAGCACTCGACAGGGTAGTTACGAGCAGTACTTC
CASSTRQGSYEQYF
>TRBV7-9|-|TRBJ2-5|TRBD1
TGTGCCAGCAGCTTAGGAGGGACAGCTACCCTGGTGGGGACCCAGTACTTC
CASSLGGTATLVGTQYF
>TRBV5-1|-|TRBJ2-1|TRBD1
TGCGCCAGCAGCCTGGTCCCCACCGGACAGGGTGGCGATGAGCAGTTCTTC
CASSLVPTGQGGDEQFF
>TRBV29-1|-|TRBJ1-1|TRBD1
TGCAGCGTTGAAAGCCGGACAGGGGGTGCGGCTGAAGCTTTCTTT
CSVESRTGGAAEAFF
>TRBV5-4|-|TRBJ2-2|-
TGTGCCAGCAGCTTAGCACCCACCTCCGGGGAGCTGTTTTTC
CASSLAPTSGELFF
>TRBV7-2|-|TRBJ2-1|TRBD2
TGTGCCAGCAGCTTAGCGTGGCGGGAGGGCCATGAGCAGTTCTTC
CASSLAWREGHEQFF
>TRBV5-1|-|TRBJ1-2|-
TGCGCCAGCAGCTCAGGTGGGGGTAACTATGGCTACACCTTC
CASSSGGGNYGYTF
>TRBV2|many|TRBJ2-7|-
TGTGCCAGCAGTGATAGGCAACCTTACGAGCAGTACTTC
CASSDRQPYEQYF
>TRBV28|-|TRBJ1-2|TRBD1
TGTGCCAGCAGGCGGGACAGGGCCAACTATGGCTACACCTTC
CASRRDRANYGYTF
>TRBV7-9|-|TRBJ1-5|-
TGTGCCAGCAGCTTAGCAACAGCTTATAGCAATCAGCCCCAGCATTTT
CASSLATAYSNQPQHF
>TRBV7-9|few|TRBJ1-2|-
TGTGCCAGCAGCTACCAGGGGCCCGTCTATGGCTACACCTTC
CASSYQGPVYGYTF